This T cell receptor (beta chain) originates from a study of T-cell reconstitution after alpha-beta-depleted transplantation in children. Findings and limits, study-wide: One year post-transplant, T-cell counts and diversity were largely derived from T cells produced anew.

The CDR3 has 12 residues. Per the germline V gene, CDR1 is MNHEY and CDR2 is SVGAGI. Trimming took off 6 bases at V and 4 bases at J, with 6 bases between the two ends. Regarding this clonotype: Its cognate antigen is unknown.

The TCRbeta library incorporated unique molecular identifiers. TCRdb reprocessed the PCR reads with MiXCR, giving one entry per CDR3 protein. The sample contains 600,000 or so distinct CDR3 sequences, about 23% of which appear only once. Source: PBMCs, mostly from graft donor cells, taken 360 days after TCRalphabeta/CD19-depleted stem cell transplant. This chain links TRBV6-5 with TRBJ2-2; TRBD1 might be the D (6 bases). The clonotype comes from a boy younger than two who had a stem cell transplant for acute myeloid leukemia, so the T cells may come from the graft donor. The CDR3 here is CASRTGTGELFF. The CDR3 coding sequence is TGTGCCAGCAGGACAGGCACCGGGGAGCTGTTTTTT.